This T cell receptor (beta chain) was retrieved from a study of blood T cells in healthy people across ages. A second roughly 6 to 12 cycle PCR used barcoded and J-beta primers. From the 5' RACE reads, TCRdb called clonotypes with MiXCR, one entry per CDR3 protein. The repertoire holds approximately 800,000 distinct CDR3 sequences, with approximately 65% as singletons. The germline V and J ends were trimmed by 0 bases and 1 base, with 9 bases remaining between them. There are 15 residues in the CDR3. Looked up from germline, CDR1 is SGHRS and CDR2 is YFSETQ. The source is a man under 40 in good health. Source material: blood. This chain joins TRBV5-1 and TRBJ2-3; D perhaps matches TRBD2 (5 bases). CDR3 bases: TGCGCCAGCAGCTTGGGGACTCGACGCACAGATACGCAGTATTTT. Its protein is CASSLGTRRTDTQYF.